This TCR beta chain was profiled in a study of blood T cell repertoires in COVID-19. Study-wide background: The samples span acute and convalescent COVID-19 from the United States, Italy and Spain. T cells, B-cell-depleted T cells, or PBMCs supplied cDNA or gDNA.

Measured with immunoSEQ multiplex PCR; TCRdb has only the in-frame clones, and not every one. The sample has about 310,000 clones, about nine tenths seen once. Looked up from germline, CDR1 is KGHDR and CDR2 is SFDVKD. This CDR3 region has 20 residues. J lost 1 base, V lost 3 bases, and 9 bases had no gene match. Material for sequencing was peripheral blood. The sequence was collected from a man aged 50 to 59 with active or convalescent COVID-19. The chain has TRBV24-1 and TRBJ2-3; 16 bases align to TRBD2. The CDR3 reads CATSDPGTSGRAEGTDTQYF. The DNA of the CDR3 is TGTGCCACCAGTGATCCCGGGACTAGCGGGAGGGCCGAAGGCACAGATACGCAGTATTTT.